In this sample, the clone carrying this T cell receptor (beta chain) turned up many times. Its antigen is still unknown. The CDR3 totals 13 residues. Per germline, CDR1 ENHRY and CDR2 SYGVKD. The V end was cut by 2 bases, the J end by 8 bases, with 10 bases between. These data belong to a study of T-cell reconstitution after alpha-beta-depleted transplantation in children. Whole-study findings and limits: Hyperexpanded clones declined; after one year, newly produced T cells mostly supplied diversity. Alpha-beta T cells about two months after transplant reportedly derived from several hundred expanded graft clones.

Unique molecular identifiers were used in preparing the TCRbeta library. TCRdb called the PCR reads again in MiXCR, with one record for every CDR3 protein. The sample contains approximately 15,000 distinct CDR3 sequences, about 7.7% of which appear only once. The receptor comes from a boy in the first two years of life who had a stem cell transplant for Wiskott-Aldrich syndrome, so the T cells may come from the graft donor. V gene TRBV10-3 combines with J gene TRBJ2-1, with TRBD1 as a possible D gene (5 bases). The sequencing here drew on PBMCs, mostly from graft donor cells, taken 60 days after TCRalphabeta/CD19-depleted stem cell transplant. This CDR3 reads CAISEGQGYEQFF. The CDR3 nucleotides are TGTGCCATCAGTGAGGGACAAGGCTATGAGCAGTTCTTC.